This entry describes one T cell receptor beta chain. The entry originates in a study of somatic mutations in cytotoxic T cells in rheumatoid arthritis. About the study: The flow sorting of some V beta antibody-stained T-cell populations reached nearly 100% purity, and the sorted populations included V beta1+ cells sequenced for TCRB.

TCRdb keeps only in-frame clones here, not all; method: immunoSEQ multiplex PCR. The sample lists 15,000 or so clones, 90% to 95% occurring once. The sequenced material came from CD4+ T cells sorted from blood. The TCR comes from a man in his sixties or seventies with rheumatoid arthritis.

CDR3 nucleotides: TGTGCCAGCAGCTCTGGCGGGGGGGCCGGGGAGCTGTTTTTT. Its translation is CASSSGGGAGELFF. The chain employs TRBV11-2 and TRBJ2-2; 9 bases match TRBD2. The germline CDR1 and CDR2 sequences are SGHAT and FQNNGV. Trimming cost V 4 bases and J 6 bases; bases outside gene matches: 3. The CDR3 sequence is 14 residues long.